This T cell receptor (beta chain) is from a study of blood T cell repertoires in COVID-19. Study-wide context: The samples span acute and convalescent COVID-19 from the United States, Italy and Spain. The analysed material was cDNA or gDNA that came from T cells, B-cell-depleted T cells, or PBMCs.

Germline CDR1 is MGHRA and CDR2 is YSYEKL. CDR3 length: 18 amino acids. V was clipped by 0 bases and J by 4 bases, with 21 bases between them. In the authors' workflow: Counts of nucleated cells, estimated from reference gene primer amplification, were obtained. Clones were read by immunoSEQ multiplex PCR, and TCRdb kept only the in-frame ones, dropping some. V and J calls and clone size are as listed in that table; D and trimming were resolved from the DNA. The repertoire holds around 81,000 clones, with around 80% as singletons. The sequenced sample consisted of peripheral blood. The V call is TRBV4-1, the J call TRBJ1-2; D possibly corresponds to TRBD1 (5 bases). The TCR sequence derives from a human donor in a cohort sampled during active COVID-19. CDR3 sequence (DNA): TGCGCCAGCAGCCAAGAGCCCCCTCAAGGTACAGGCGTCTATGGCTACACCTTC. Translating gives CASSQEPPQGTGVYGYTF.